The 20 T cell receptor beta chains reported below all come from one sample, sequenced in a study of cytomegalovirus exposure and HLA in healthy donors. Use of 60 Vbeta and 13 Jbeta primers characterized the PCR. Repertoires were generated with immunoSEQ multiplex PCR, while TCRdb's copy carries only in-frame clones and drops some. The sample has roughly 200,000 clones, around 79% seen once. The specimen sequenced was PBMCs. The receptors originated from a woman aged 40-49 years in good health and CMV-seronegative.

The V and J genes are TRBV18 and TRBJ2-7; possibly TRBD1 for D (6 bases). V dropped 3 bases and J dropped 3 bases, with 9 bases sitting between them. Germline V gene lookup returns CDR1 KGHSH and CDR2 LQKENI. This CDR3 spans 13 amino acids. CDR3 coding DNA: TGTGCCAGCTCACCTAGACAGGTCTACGAGCAGTACTTC. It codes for CASSPRQVYEQYF.

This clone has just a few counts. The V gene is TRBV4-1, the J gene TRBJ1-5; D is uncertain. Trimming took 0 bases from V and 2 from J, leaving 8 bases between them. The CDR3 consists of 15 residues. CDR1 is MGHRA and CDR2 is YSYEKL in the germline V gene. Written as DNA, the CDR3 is TGCGCCAGCAGCCAAGATGAGGCTCGCAATCAGCCCCAGCATTTT. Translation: CASSQDEARNQPQHF.

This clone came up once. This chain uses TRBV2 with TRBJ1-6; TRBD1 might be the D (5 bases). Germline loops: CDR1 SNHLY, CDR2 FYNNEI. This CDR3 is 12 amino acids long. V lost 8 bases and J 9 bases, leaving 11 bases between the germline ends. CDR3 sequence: CASGDGGSPLHF. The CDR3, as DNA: TGTGCCAGCGGGGACGGGGGTTCACCCCTCCACTTT.

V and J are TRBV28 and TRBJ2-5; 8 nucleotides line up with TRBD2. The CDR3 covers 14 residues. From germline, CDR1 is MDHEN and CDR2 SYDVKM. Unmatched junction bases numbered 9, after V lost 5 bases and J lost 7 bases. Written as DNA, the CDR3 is TGTGCCAGCAGTGATTCGGGACTAGAAGGGACCCAGTACTTC. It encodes CASSDSGLEGTQYF.

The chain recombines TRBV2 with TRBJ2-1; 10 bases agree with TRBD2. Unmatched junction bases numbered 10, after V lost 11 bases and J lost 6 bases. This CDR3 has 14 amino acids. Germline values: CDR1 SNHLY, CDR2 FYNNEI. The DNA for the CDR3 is TGTGCCGGATCTAGCGGGAGTTCTGGCAATGAGCAGTTCTTC. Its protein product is CAGSSGSSGNEQFF.

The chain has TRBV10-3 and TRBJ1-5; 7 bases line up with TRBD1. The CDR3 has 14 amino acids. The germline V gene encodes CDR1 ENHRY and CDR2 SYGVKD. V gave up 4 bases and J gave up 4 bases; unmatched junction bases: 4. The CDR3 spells CAISGTGENQPQHF. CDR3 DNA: TGTGCCATCAGTGGGACAGGCGAGAATCAGCCCCAGCATTTT.

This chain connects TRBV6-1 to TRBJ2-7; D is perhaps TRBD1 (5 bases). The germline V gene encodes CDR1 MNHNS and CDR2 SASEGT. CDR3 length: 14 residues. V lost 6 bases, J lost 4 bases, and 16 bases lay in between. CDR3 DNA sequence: TGTGCCAGCAGGGACATACGACCCCCTTACGAGCAGTACTTC. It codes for CASRDIRPPYEQYF.

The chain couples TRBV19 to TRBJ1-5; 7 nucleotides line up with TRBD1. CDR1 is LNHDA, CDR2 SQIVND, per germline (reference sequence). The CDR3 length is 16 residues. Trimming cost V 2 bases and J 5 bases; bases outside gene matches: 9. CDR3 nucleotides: TGTGCCAGTAGTATACTGGCAGGGGGTCCTTATCAGCCCCAGCATTTT. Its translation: CASSILAGGPYQPQHF.

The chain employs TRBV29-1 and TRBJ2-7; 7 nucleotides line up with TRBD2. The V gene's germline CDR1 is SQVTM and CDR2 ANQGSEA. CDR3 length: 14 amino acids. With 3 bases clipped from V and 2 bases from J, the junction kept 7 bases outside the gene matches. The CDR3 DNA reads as TGCAGCGTTGAGGGCGGGAGTAGGCCCTACGAGCAGTACTTC. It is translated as CSVEGGSRPYEQYF.

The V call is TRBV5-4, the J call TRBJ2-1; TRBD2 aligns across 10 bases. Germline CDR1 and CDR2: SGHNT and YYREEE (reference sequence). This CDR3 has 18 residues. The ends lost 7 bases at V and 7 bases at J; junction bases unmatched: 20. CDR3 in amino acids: CASSPNRASGRAGNEQFF. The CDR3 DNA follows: TGTGCCAGCTCCCCCAACCGTGCCAGCGGGAGGGCGGGTAATGAGCAGTTCTTC.

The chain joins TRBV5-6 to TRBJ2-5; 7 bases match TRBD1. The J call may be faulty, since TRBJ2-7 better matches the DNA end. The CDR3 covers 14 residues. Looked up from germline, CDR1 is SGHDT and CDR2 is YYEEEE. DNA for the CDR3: TGTGCCAGCAGCTTGGGTCAGGGGGCCTACGAGCAGTACTTC. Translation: CASSLGQGAYEQYF.

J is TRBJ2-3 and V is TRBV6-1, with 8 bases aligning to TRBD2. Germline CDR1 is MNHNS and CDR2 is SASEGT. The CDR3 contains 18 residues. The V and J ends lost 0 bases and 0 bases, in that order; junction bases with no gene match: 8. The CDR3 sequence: CASSEARSAGGSTDTQYF. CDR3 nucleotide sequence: TGTGCCAGCAGTGAAGCAAGGTCGGCGGGGGGTAGCACAGATACGCAGTATTTT.

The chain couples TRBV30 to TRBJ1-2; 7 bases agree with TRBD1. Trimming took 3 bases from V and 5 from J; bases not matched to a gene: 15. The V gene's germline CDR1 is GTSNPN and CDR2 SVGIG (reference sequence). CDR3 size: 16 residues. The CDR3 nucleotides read TGTGCCTGGAGCGAAATACTCACGCAGGGGGATTATGGCTACACCTTC. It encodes CAWSEILTQGDYGYTF. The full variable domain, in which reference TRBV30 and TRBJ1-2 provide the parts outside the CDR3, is SQTIHQWPATLVQPVGSPLSLECTVEGTSNPNLYWYRQAAGRGLQLLFYSVGIGQISSEVPQNLSASRPQDRQFILSSKKLLLSDSGFYLCAWSEILTQGDYGYTFGSGTRLTVV.

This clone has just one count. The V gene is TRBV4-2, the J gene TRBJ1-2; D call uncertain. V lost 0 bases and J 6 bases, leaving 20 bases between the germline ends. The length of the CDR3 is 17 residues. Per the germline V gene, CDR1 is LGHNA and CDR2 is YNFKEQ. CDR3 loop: CASSQEIGLEGGHGYTF. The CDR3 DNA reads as TGTGCCAGCAGCCAAGAAATAGGGCTGGAGGGTGGTCATGGCTACACCTTC.

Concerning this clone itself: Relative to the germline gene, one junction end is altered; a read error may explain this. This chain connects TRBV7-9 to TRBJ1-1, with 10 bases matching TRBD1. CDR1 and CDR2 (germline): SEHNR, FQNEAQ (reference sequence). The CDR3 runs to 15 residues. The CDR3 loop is CSSSLDGTGASEAFF. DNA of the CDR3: TGTTCCAGCAGCTTAGACGGGACAGGGGCCTCTGAAGCTTTCTTT.

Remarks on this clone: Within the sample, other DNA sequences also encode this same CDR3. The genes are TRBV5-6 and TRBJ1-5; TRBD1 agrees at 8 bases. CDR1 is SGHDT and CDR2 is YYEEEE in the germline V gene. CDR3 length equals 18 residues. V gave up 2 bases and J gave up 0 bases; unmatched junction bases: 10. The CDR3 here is CASSLMRQGAYSNQPQHF. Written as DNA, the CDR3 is TGTGCCAGCAGCTTAATGAGGCAGGGGGCTTATAGCAATCAGCCCCAGCATTTT.

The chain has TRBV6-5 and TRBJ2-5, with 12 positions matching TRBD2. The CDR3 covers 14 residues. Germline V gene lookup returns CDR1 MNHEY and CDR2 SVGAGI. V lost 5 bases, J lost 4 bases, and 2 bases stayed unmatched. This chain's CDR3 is CASSQGLAGETQYF. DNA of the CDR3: TGTGCCAGCAGTCAGGGACTAGCGGGAGAGACCCAGTACTTC.

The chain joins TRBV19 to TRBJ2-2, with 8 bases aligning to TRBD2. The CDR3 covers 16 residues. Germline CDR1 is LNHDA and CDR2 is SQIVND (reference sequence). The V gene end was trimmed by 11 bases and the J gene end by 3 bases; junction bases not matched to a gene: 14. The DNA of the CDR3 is TGTGCCTCATTAGGAGCGGTAGCGGGATACACCGGGGAGCTGTTTTTT. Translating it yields CASLGAVAGYTGELFF. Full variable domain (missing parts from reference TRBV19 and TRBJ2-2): DGGITQSPKYLFRKEGQNVTLSCEQNLNHDAMYWYRQDPGQGLRLIYYSQIVNDFQKGDIAEGYSVSREKKESFPLTVTSAQKNPTAFYLCASLGAVAGYTGELFFGEGSRLTVL.

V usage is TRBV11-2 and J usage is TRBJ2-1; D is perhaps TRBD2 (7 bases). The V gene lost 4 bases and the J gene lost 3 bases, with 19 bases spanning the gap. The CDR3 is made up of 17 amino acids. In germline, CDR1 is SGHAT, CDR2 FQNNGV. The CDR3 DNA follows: TGTGCCAGCAGCTCCTTGTCGGGGGGCTTTCACTACAATGAGCAGTTCTTC. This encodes CASSSLSGGFHYNEQFF.

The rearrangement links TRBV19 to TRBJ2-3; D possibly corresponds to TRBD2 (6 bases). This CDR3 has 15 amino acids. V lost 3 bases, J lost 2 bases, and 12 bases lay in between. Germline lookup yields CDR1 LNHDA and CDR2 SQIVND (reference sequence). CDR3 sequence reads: CASSIGGGVTDTQYF. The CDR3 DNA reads TGTGCCAGTAGTATTGGAGGAGGGGTCACAGATACGCAGTATTTT.